This T cell receptor (beta chain) was captured in a study of T cell repertoires in ileal Crohn's disease. Only in-frame clones appear in the TCRdb table, and some are missing; sequencing was by immunoSEQ multiplex PCR. The sample carries approximately 14,000 clones, nearly 90% recorded once. The CDR3 is made up of 13 amino acids. Germline V gene sequence: CDR1 MNHNY, CDR2 SVGAGI (reference sequence). V dropped 10 bases and J dropped 1 base, with 13 bases sitting between them. This clonotype was obtained from an adult with Crohn's disease. The chain recombines TRBV6-6 with TRBJ1-1; D remains ambiguous. Specimen: ileal tissue. The DNA of the CDR3 is TGTGCCACCACCGGAAGAGGGAACACTGAAGCTTTCTTT. It is translated as CATTGRGNTEAFF.